This is a list of T cell receptor beta chains from one sample in a study of tumor-infiltrating lymphocytes in glioblastoma multiforme. TCRdb itself ran the multiplex PCR reads through MiXCR, one entry per CDR3 protein. Of about 32,000 distinct CDR3 sequences listed, 61% are singletons. Sequenced material: brain tumor tissue. All receptors derive from a male donor with glioblastoma. The CDR3 runs from the conserved cysteine through the conserved F or W. A D gene is named only where the DNA matches it firmly. The size field is filled for only some rows; it gives once, few, many or a size class.

j_gene: TRBJ2-1; d_gene: -; abundance: few; v_gene: TRBV2; CDR3aa: CASKGSGPEQFF; CDR3nt: TGTGCCAGCAAAGGTAGCGGCCCCGAGCAGTTCTTC
j_gene: TRBJ2-6; d_gene: -; abundance: medium-sized; v_gene: TRBV11-1; CDR3aa: CASSLRGGGLVGGANVLTF; CDR3nt: TGTGCCAGCAGCTTAAGGGGAGGCGGGTTGGTCGGTGGGGCCAACGTCCTGACTTTC
j_gene: TRBJ2-1; d_gene: TRBD2; abundance: -; v_gene: TRBV20-1; CDR3aa: CSAHSGEYNEQFF; CDR3nt: TGCAGTGCTCATAGCGGGGAGTACAATGAGCAGTTCTTC
j_gene: TRBJ2-7; d_gene: -; abundance: many; v_gene: TRBV5-1; CDR3aa: CASTRENSYEQYF; CDR3nt: TGCGCCAGCACCAGGGAGAACTCCTACGAGCAGTACTTC
j_gene: TRBJ2-7; d_gene: -; abundance: -; v_gene: TRBV6-5; CDR3aa: CASSYSGTYDRYF; CDR3nt: TGTGCCAGTAGTTACTCTGGCACCTACGACCGGTACTTC
j_gene: TRBJ2-3; d_gene: -; abundance: many; v_gene: TRBV5-4; CDR3aa: CASREGGAGSTDTQYF; CDR3nt: TGTGCCAGCAGGGAGGGCGGAGCGGGTAGCACAGATACGCAGTATTTT
j_gene: TRBJ2-7; d_gene: TRBD1; abundance: -; v_gene: TRBV29-1; CDR3aa: CSVEPGQVANEQYF; CDR3nt: TGCAGCGTAGAACCAGGACAGGTGGCCAACGAGCAGTACTTC
j_gene: TRBJ2-2; d_gene: -; abundance: many; v_gene: TRBV6-1; CDR3aa: CASSDVANTGELFF; CDR3nt: TGTGCCAGCAGTGATGTAGCGAACACCGGGGAGCTGTTTTTT
j_gene: TRBJ2-4; d_gene: TRBD1; abundance: -; v_gene: TRBV10-3; CDR3aa: CVISGDRGNIQYF; CDR3nt: TGTGTCATCAGTGGAGACAGGGGGAACATTCAGTACTTC
j_gene: TRBJ2-3; d_gene: -; abundance: many; v_gene: TRBV5-4; CDR3aa: CASSVRGAGPGDTQYF; CDR3nt: TGTGCCAGCAGCGTCCGTGGTGCGGGACCCGGGGATACGCAGTATTTT
j_gene: TRBJ2-7; d_gene: TRBD2; abundance: many; v_gene: TRBV5-6; CDR3aa: CASSGLATSGYEQYF; CDR3nt: TGTGCCAGCAGCGGCCTAGCGACTAGCGGCTACGAGCAGTACTTC
j_gene: TRBJ1-2; d_gene: -; abundance: many; v_gene: TRBV20-1; CDR3aa: CSALGGGWGYGYTF; CDR3nt: TGCAGTGCTCTTGGGGGGGGGTGGGGCTATGGCTACACCTTC
j_gene: TRBJ2-3; d_gene: TRBD2; abundance: few; v_gene: TRBV9; CDR3aa: CASSSHYPGLGSTDTQYF; CDR3nt: TGTGCCAGCAGCTCCCACTACCCCGGACTAGGGAGCACAGATACGCAGTATTTT
j_gene: TRBJ2-2; d_gene: -; abundance: -; v_gene: TRBV6-5; CDR3aa: CASSSGVRPIGELFF; CDR3nt: TGTGCCAGCAGCTCCGGGGTACGCCCCATTGGGGAGCTGTTTTTT
j_gene: TRBJ2-1; d_gene: -; abundance: once; v_gene: TRBV28; CDR3aa: CASSLDLAAVRNNEQFF; CDR3nt: TGTGCCAGCAGTCTAGACCTCGCAGCGGTACGGAACAATGAGCAGTTCTTC
j_gene: TRBJ2-2; d_gene: -; abundance: many; v_gene: TRBV10-1; CDR3aa: CASSEPNIGELFF; CDR3nt: TGCGCCAGCAGTGAGCCTAATATCGGGGAGCTGTTTTTT
j_gene: TRBJ2-3; d_gene: -; abundance: -; v_gene: TRBV20-1; CDR3aa: CSARDPGTGTQYF; CDR3nt: TGCAGTGCTAGAGATCCTGGTACGGGTACGCAGTATTTT
j_gene: TRBJ2-1; d_gene: TRBD2; abundance: -; v_gene: TRBV6-1; CDR3aa: CASGLAASYIEQFF; CDR3nt: TGTGCCAGCGGTCTAGCGGCCTCATACATTGAGCAGTTCTTC
j_gene: TRBJ2-3; d_gene: -; abundance: -; v_gene: TRBV29-1; CDR3aa: CSLEDIRFTDTKYF; CDR3nt: TGCAGCCTTGAAGATATAAGGTTCACAGATACTAAGTATTTT
j_gene: TRBJ2-7; d_gene: -; abundance: once; v_gene: TRBV28; CDR3aa: CASLKKTAHYEQYF; CDR3nt: TGTGCCAGCTTAAAAAAAACAGCCCACTACGAGCAGTACTTC
j_gene: TRBJ2-1; d_gene: TRBD2; abundance: -; v_gene: TRBV11-3; CDR3aa: CASSGGFSGISSGPYSERFF; CDR3nt: TGTGCCAGCAGCGGAGGATTTAGCGGGATAAGTTCGGGACCCTACAGTGAGCGGTTCTTC
j_gene: TRBJ2-3; d_gene: -; abundance: -; v_gene: TRBV12-3/TRBV12-4; CDR3aa: CASSEMFDMQYF; CDR3nt: TGCGCCAGCAGCGAGATGTTTGATATGCAGTATTTT
j_gene: TRBJ2-7; d_gene: TRBD1; abundance: few; v_gene: TRBV7-2; CDR3aa: CASSLGQGSTYEQYF; CDR3nt: TGTGCCAGCAGCTTAGGACAGGGATCTACTTACGAGCAGTACTTC
j_gene: TRBJ2-3; d_gene: TRBD2; abundance: -; v_gene: TRBV20-1; CDR3aa: CSAPSGGVTQYF; CDR3nt: TGCAGTGCCCCTTCGGGGGGGGTTACGCAGTATTTT
j_gene: TRBJ2-7; d_gene: -; abundance: few; v_gene: TRBV20-1; CDR3aa: CSASIGGFGYEQYF; CDR3nt: TGCAGTGCTAGTATTGGAGGATTTGGCTACGAGCAATACTTC
j_gene: TRBJ2-5; d_gene: -; abundance: many; v_gene: TRBV6-2/TRBV6-3; CDR3aa: CASSYWGSEYQETQYF; CDR3nt: TGTGCCAGCAGTTATTGGGGTAGCGAGTACCAAGAGACCCAGTACTTC
j_gene: TRBJ2-7; d_gene: -; abundance: many; v_gene: TRBV6-1; CDR3aa: CASSGDSTYEQYF; CDR3nt: TGTGCCAGCAGTGGGGACTCCACCTACGAGCAGTACTTC
j_gene: TRBJ2-2; d_gene: -; abundance: -; v_gene: TRBV7-9; CDR3aa: CASRSRSVGQNTGELFF; CDR3nt: TGTGCCAGCAGATCCCGATCGGTGGGACAGAACACCGGGGAGCTGTTTTTT
j_gene: TRBJ2-5; d_gene: TRBD1; abundance: many; v_gene: TRBV5-4; CDR3aa: CASSLPRQGASETQYF; CDR3nt: TGTGCCAGCAGCTTGCCTCGACAGGGGGCGAGTGAGACCCAGTACTTC
j_gene: TRBJ1-1; d_gene: TRBD1; abundance: many; v_gene: TRBV28; CDR3aa: CASSFDREITYTEAFF; CDR3nt: TGTGCCAGCAGTTTCGACAGGGAGATTACTTACACTGAAGCTTTCTTT
j_gene: TRBJ2-5; d_gene: -; abundance: once; v_gene: TRBV11-2; CDR3aa: CSSSWGYSHETQYF; CDR3nt: TGTTCCAGCAGCTGGGGGTATTCCCATGAGACCCAATACTTC
j_gene: TRBJ2-1; d_gene: TRBD1; abundance: once; v_gene: TRBV29-1; CDR3aa: CSVDDWTGSEQFF; CDR3nt: TGCAGCGTTGACGACTGGACAGGGAGTGAGCAGTTCTTC
j_gene: TRBJ2-6; d_gene: TRBD2; abundance: -; v_gene: TRBV12-3/TRBV12-4; CDR3aa: CASSHGLAGAWAKVLTF; CDR3nt: TGTGCCAGCAGCCACGGACTAGCGGGAGCTTGGGCCAAAGTCCTGACTTTC
j_gene: TRBJ1-1; d_gene: -; abundance: few; v_gene: TRBV12-3/TRBV12-4; CDR3aa: CAKRHVNTEAFF; CDR3nt: TGTGCCAAACGGCATGTGAACACTGAAGCTTTCTTT
j_gene: TRBJ2-1; d_gene: TRBD2; abundance: once; v_gene: TRBV20-1; CDR3aa: CSANLLAGGLYEQFF; CDR3nt: TGCAGTGCTAACCTACTAGCGGGAGGGTTGTATGAGCAGTTCTTC
j_gene: TRBJ2-1; d_gene: TRBD2; abundance: -; v_gene: TRBV20-1; CDR3aa: CSASFGTSFNEQFF; CDR3nt: TGCAGTGCTAGTTTCGGGACTAGTTTCAATGAGCAGTTCTTC
j_gene: TRBJ2-3; d_gene: TRBD1; abundance: many; v_gene: TRBV12-3/TRBV12-4; CDR3aa: CASSLDSLGTGLFARTDTQYF; CDR3nt: TGTGCCAGCAGTTTAGATTCGTTGGGGACAGGGCTGTTTGCACGCACAGATACGCAGTATTTT
j_gene: TRBJ1-2; d_gene: TRBD1; abundance: -; v_gene: TRBV6-5; CDR3aa: CTSSYSPGEGQAPSYGYTF; CDR3nt: TGTACCAGCAGTTACTCTCCTGGGGAGGGACAGGCGCCCTCCTATGGCTACACCTTC